The 20 T cell receptor beta chains below come from one sample, sequenced in a study of blood T cell repertoires in COVID-19. Using immunoSEQ multiplex PCR, the repertoire was profiled, and TCRdb retains in-frame clones only, with some absent. Here the sample spans about 42,000 clones, 70% to 90% being singletons. Sequences were obtained from peripheral blood. The receptor source for this set is a human donor in a cohort sampled during active COVID-19.

In its sample, this clone was seen once. This chain joins TRBV2 and TRBJ1-1; no clear D. V lost 3 bases and J 3 bases, leaving 11 bases between the germline ends. The CDR3 has 14 residues. Germline lookup yields CDR1 SNHLY and CDR2 FYNNEI. The CDR3, as DNA: TGTGCCAGCAGTGAGTGGCAGGTGGACACTGAAGCTTTCTTT. This gives the protein CASSEWQVDTEAFF.

The genes are TRBV4-3 and TRBJ2-5, with TRBD1 identical over 10 bases. The CDR3 is made up of 18 amino acids. CDR1 and CDR2 (germline): LGHNA, YSLEER. After removal of 1 base from V and 9 bases from J, the junction contained 17 bases not matched to a gene. The CDR3 spells CASSQGIPGQGSMGAQYF. The CDR3 nucleotides are TGCGCCAGCAGCCAAGGAATACCGGGACAGGGGTCAATGGGGGCCCAGTACTTC.

This chain connects TRBV29-1 to TRBJ2-7; D is unresolved. The germline gives CDR1 SQVTM, CDR2 ANQGSEA. The CDR3 sequence is 12 residues long. V was pared by 6 bases and J by 0 bases, with 9 bases between. As DNA, the CDR3 is TGCAGCGTAAAACAGAACTCCTACGAGCAGTACTTC. Protein: CSVKQNSYEQYF.

This chain joins TRBV7-6 and TRBJ2-1; 7 nucleotides agree with TRBD2. CDR3 length: 15 amino acids. The V and J ends lost 4 bases and 4 bases, in that order; junction bases with no gene match: 7. Germline CDR1 SGHVS, CDR2 FNYEAQ. In nucleotides, the CDR3 is TGTGCCAGCAGCTCGGGACTAACCGTATACAATGAGCAGTTCTTC. Translated: CASSSGLTVYNEQFF.

This chain connects TRBV11-2 to TRBJ1-1; no definite D call. V was trimmed by 5 bases and J by 3 bases, leaving 22 bases between them. The length of the CDR3 is 17 residues. In germline, CDR1 is SGHAT, CDR2 FQNNGV. The CDR3 protein is CASSPTGRVSVDTEAFF. DNA of the CDR3: TGTGCCAGCAGCCCCACTGGGCGGGTATCGGTCGACACTGAAGCTTTCTTT. Complete variable domain (other parts from reference TRBV11-2 and TRBJ1-1): EAGVAQSPRYKIIEKRQSVAFWCNPISGHATLYWYQQILGQGPKLLIQFQNNGVVDDSQLPKDRFSAERLKGVDSTLKIQPAKLEDSAVYLCASSPTGRVSVDTEAFFGQGTRLTVV.

This sequence joins TRBV27 and TRBJ1-1; D call uncertain. The CDR3 runs to 11 residues. V was trimmed by 7 bases and J by 11 bases, leaving 14 bases between them. CDR1 is MNHEY, CDR2 SMNVEV, per germline (reference sequence). The CDR3 loop is CASTMGPWAFF. The DNA for the CDR3 is TGTGCCAGCACAATGGGCCCTTGGGCTTTCTTT.

The gene calls are TRBV7-9 and TRBJ2-2, with 7 bases lining up with TRBD1. Trimming at V came to 1 base and at J to 4 bases, leaving 6 bases not matched to a gene. Germline values: CDR1 SEHNR, CDR2 FQNEAQ (reference sequence). The CDR3 totals 16 residues. The CDR3 here is CASSLETGLGTGELFF. CDR3 nucleotides: TGTGCCAGCAGCTTAGAGACAGGGTTAGGCACCGGGGAGCTGTTTTTT.

The rearrangement joins TRBV27 to TRBJ2-6; TRBD1 might be the D (6 bases). Germline loops: CDR1 MNHEY, CDR2 SMNVEV (reference sequence). The CDR3 spans 17 residues. V was pared by 6 bases and J by 2 bases, with 17 bases between. The CDR3: CASSATPRQAGANVLTF. CDR3 bases: TGTGCCAGCAGCGCCACTCCCCGACAGGCTGGGGCCAACGTCCTGACTTTC.

This clone appeared a single time. The gene calls are TRBV19 and TRBJ2-2; 13 bases agree with TRBD2. Per germline, CDR1 LNHDA and CDR2 SQIVND (reference sequence). The J segment lost 5 bases and the V segment lost 6 bases, leaving 9 bases of the junction unmatched. This CDR3 is 17 amino acids long. The CDR3 DNA is TGTGCCAGTAGCCGATCTGGACTAGCGGGAGTTACCGGGGAGCTGTTTTTT. Translated, it gives CASSRSGLAGVTGELFF.

The CDR3 coding sequence is TGTGCCAGCAGCGCCGGGGGGAGGGTTCTGGAGACCCAGTACTTC. Translation gives CASSAGGRVLETQYF. The V and J genes are TRBV9 and TRBJ2-5; 7 nucleotides align to TRBD2. From germline, CDR1 is SGDLS and CDR2 YYNGEE. The junction had 10 bases not matched to a gene; V was cut back by 3 bases and J by 5 bases. This CDR3 has 15 residues.

The J gene is TRBJ1-2, the V gene TRBV6-2 or TRBV6-3; D ambiguous. The CDR3 covers 13 residues. Germline V CDR1 and CDR2: MNHEY, SVGEGT. The V end was cut by 5 bases, the J end by 3 bases, with 10 bases between. The DNA for the CDR3 is TGTGCCAGCAGTCGACATCTCGACTATGGCTACACCTTC. As protein: CASSRHLDYGYTF.

V usage is TRBV15 and J usage is TRBJ1-2; tentative D call: TRBD1 (6 bases). The CDR3 consists of 17 residues. Trimming pared 0 bases from V and 0 bases from J, leaving 14 bases between. Germline loops: CDR1 LNHNV, CDR2 YYDKDF (reference sequence). The CDR3 here is CATSRDYAGETNYGYTF. CDR3 DNA sequence: TGTGCCACCAGCAGAGACTACGCAGGGGAGACTAACTATGGCTACACCTTC.

The rearrangement links TRBV11-2 to TRBJ2-3, with 10 bases fitting TRBD2. The germline gives CDR1 SGHAT, CDR2 FQNNGV. V dropped 1 base and J dropped 5; count of bases not matched to a gene: 9. The CDR3 runs 17 residues. CDR3 loop: CASSLGDTSGAGDTQYF. In DNA, the CDR3 is TGTGCCAGCAGCTTAGGGGATACTAGCGGGGCCGGAGATACGCAGTATTTT.

CDR3 loop: CASSLEIRASPLHF. The CDR3 DNA follows: TGTGCCAGCAGCCTAGAAATCCGAGCTTCACCCCTCCACTTT. The chain couples TRBV7-2 to TRBJ1-6, with no clear D. V lost 5 bases, J lost 9 bases, and 14 bases lay in between. The CDR3 consists of 14 residues. Germline assignment: CDR1 SGHTA and CDR2 FQGNSA.

This chain links TRBV2 with TRBJ2-7; the match to TRBD2 covers 7 bases. With V trimmed by 5 bases and J by 2 bases, 12 bases remained unmatched. The CDR3 is made up of 16 amino acids. The V gene's germline CDR1 is SNHLY and CDR2 FYNNEI. The CDR3 is CASSPRGIAGTYEQYF. For the CDR3, the DNA is TGTGCCAGCAGTCCTCGGGGTATAGCGGGTACCTACGAGCAGTACTTC.

V is TRBV6-2 or TRBV6-3 and J is TRBJ2-7, with D maybe TRBD1 (5 bases). The V end was cut by 6 bases, the J end by 1 base, with 19 bases between. The CDR3 loop spans 16 amino acids. Germline V CDR1 and CDR2: MNHEY, SVGEGT. In DNA, the CDR3 is TGTGCCAGCAGCGGTAGACAGTTACCAAATTCCTACGAGCAGTACTTC. This translates into CASSGRQLPNSYEQYF.

This sequence joins TRBV5-5 and TRBJ1-2, with 8 bases that match TRBD1. Trimming at V came to 0 bases and at J to 1 base, leaving 5 bases not matched to a gene. The CDR3 totals 16 residues. Germline lookup yields CDR1 SGHKS and CDR2 YYEKEE (reference sequence). In DNA, the CDR3 is TGTGCCAGCAGCTTGGCCGGGACAGGAGTTAACTATGGCTACACCTTC. Translated, it gives CASSLAGTGVNYGYTF.

The chain is built from TRBV7-2 and TRBJ1-6; D gene ambiguous. V was clipped by 1 base and J by 9 bases, with 7 bases between them. CDR1 and CDR2 from the germline V gene are SGHTA and FQGNSA. The CDR3 spans 13 residues. DNA of the CDR3: TGTGCCAGCAGCTTAGGAGGGAGTTCACCCCTCCACTTT. Its translation: CASSLGGSSPLHF.

J is TRBJ2-5 and V is TRBV5-1; D may be TRBD1 (5 bases). CDR1 and CDR2 from the germline V gene are SGHRS and YFSETQ. V dropped 5 bases and J dropped 3 bases, with 14 bases sitting between them. The CDR3 is made up of 14 amino acids. The CDR3 reads CASRRYGAEETQYF. The CDR3 nucleotides are TGCGCCAGCAGGCGTTATGGGGCCGAAGAGACCCAGTACTTC.

This clone has a single count. The chain joins TRBV2 to TRBJ1-5; 8 nucleotides agree with TRBD1. CDR1 SNHLY and CDR2 FYNNEI come from the germline V gene. Unmatched junction bases numbered 7, after V lost 6 bases and J lost 6 bases. The CDR3 spans 14 residues. CDR3 protein: CASSRGQGGQPQHF. DNA of the CDR3: TGTGCCAGCAGCAGAGGACAGGGCGGTCAGCCCCAGCATTTT.